This T cell receptor (beta chain) was captured in a study of T-cell reconstitution after alpha-beta-depleted transplantation in children. The study's findings and limits: After one year, T-cell counts and TCRbeta diversity mostly came from new T cells. For some patients, TCRbeta diversity was high at day 60 because of recipient T cells and thymic progenitors that survived. At around two months after transplant, the alpha-beta T cells were reportedly derived from several hundred expanded clones that came from non-depleted graft cells.

The authors prepared the TCRbeta library with unique molecular identifiers. TCRdb itself ran the PCR reads through MiXCR, one entry per CDR3 protein. The table lists more than 200,000 distinct CDR3 sequences, roughly 8.3% of them singletons. Germline lookup yields CDR1 MNHNS and CDR2 SASEGT. CDR3 length: 14 amino acids. V shed 6 bases and J shed 4 bases, with 13 bases lying between them. This clonotype has a count of ten or more. Antigen unknown. The chain couples TRBV6-1 to TRBJ2-1, with a weak D call TRBD2 (6 bases). This TCR was sampled from a male patient aged 2 to 10 who had a stem cell transplant for acute myeloid leukemia, so the T cells may come from the graft donor. This sample comprised PBMCs, mostly from graft donor cells, obtained 360 days after TCRalphabeta/CD19-depleted stem cell transplant. The CDR3 nucleotides are TGTGCCAGCAGGCGTGGCGGGGAATACAATGAGCAGTTCTTC. This gives the protein CASRRGGEYNEQFF.